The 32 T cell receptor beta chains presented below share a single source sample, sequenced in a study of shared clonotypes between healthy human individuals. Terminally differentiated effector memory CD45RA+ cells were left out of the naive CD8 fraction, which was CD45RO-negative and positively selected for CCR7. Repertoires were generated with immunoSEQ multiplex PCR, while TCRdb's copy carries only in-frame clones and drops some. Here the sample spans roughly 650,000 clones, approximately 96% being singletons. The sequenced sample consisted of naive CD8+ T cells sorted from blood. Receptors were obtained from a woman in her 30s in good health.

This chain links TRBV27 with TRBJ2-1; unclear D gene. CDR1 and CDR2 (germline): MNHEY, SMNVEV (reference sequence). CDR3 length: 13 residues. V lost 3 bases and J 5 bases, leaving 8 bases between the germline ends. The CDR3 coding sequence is TGTGCCAGCAGTTTGAATCCCAACAATGAGCAGTTCTTC. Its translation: CASSLNPNNEQFF.

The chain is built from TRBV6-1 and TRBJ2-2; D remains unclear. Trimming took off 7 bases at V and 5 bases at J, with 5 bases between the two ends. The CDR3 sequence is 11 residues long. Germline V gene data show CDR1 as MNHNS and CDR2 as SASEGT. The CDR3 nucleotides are TGTGCCAGCATGGCAACCGGGGAGCTGTTTTTT. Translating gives CASMATGELFF.

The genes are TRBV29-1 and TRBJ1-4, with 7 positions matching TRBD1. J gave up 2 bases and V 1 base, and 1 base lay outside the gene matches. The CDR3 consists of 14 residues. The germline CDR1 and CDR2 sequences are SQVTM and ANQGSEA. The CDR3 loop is CSVEAGQTNEKLFF. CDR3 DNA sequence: TGCAGCGTTGAAGCGGGACAGACTAATGAAAAACTGTTTTTT. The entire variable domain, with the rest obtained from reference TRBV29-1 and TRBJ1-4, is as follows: SAVISQKPSRDICQRGTSLTIQCQVDSQVTMMFWYRQQPGQSLTLIATANQGSEATYESGFVIDKFPISRPNLTFSTLTVSNMSPEDSSIYLCSVEAGQTNEKLFFGSGTQLSVL.

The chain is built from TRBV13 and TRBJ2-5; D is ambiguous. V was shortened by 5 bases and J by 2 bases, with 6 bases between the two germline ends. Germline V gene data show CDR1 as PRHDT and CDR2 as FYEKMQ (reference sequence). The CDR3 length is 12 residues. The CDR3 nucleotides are TGTGCCAGCAGCACCATGCAAGAGACCCAGTACTTC. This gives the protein CASSTMQETQYF.

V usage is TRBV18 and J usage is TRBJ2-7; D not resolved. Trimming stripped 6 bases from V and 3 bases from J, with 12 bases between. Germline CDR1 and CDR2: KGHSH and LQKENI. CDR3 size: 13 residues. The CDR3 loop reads CASSQATLYEQYF. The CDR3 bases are TGTGCCAGCTCCCAAGCGACTCTCTACGAGCAGTACTTC.

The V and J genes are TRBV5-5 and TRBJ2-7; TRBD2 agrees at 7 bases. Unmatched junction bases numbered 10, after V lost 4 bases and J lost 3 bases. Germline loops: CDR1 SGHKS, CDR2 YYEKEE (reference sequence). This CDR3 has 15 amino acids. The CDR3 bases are TGTGCCAGCAGCCTTGGGCGGGGGAACCTCTACGAGCAGTACTTC. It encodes CASSLGRGNLYEQYF.

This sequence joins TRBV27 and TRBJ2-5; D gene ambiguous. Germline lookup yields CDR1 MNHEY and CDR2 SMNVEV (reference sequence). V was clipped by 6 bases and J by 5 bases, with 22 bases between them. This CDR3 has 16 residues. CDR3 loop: CASSPGSWAVHETQYF. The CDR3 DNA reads TGTGCCAGCAGCCCAGGCTCTTGGGCGGTTCATGAGACCCAGTACTTC.

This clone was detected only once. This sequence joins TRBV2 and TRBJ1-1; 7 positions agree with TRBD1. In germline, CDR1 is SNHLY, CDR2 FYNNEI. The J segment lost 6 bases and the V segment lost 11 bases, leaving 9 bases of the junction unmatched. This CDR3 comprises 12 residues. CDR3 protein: CALPLGTAEAFF. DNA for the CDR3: TGTGCCCTTCCCCTCGGGACAGCTGAAGCTTTCTTT.

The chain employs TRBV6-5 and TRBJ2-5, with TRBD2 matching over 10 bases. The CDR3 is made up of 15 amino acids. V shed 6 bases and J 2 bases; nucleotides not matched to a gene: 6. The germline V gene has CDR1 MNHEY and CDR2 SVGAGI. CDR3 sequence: CASSRGLAVQETQYF. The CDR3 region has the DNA TGTGCCAGCAGCCGAGGACTAGCGGTACAAGAGACCCAGTACTTC.

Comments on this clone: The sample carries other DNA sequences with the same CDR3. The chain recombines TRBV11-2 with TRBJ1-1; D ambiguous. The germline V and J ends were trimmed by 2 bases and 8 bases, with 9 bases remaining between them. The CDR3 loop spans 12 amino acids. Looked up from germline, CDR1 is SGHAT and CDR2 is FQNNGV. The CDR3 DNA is TGTGCCAGCAGCTTACCGAGACCCGAAGCTTTCTTT. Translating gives CASSLPRPEAFF. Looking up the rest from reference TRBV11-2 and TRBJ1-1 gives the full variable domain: EAGVAQSPRYKIIEKRQSVAFWCNPISGHATLYWYQQILGQGPKLLIQFQNNGVVDDSQLPKDRFSAERLKGVDSTLKIQPAKLEDSAVYLCASSLPRPEAFFGQGTRLTVV.

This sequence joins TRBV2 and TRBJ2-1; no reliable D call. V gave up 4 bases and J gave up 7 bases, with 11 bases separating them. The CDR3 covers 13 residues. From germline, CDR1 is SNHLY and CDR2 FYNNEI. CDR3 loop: CASSGGGENEQFF. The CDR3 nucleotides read TGTGCCAGCAGTGGGGGTGGTGAGAATGAGCAGTTCTTC. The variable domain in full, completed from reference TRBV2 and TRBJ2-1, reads EPEVTQTPSHQVTQMGQEVILRCVPISNHLYFYWYRQILGQKVEFLVSFYNNEISEKSEIFDDQFSVERPDGSNFTLKIRSTKLEDSAMYFCASSGGGENEQFFGPGTRLTVL.

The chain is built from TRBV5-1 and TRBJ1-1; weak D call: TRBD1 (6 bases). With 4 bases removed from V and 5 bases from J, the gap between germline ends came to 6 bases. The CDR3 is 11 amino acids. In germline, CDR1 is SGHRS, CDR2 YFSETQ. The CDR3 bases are TGCGCCAGCAGCAGGGGGACTGAAGCTTTCTTT. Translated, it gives CASSRGTEAFF. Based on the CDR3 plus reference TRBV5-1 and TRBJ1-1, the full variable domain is KAGVTQTPRYLIKTRGQQVTLSCSPISGHRSVSWYQQTPGQGLQFLFEYFSETQRNKGNFPGRFSGRQFSNSRSEMNVSTLELGDSALYLCASSRGTEAFFGQGTRLTVV.

The CDR3 is CASSPWHSSGNTIYF. DNA for the CDR3: TGTGCCAGCAGCCCCTGGCACAGCTCTGGAAACACCATATATTTT. The rearrangement links TRBV7-9 to TRBJ1-3; the D is unclear. The ends were cut back, 5 bases at V and 0 bases at J, with 11 bases in the middle. The V gene's germline CDR1 is SEHNR and CDR2 FQNEAQ (reference sequence). The CDR3 extends over 15 amino acids.

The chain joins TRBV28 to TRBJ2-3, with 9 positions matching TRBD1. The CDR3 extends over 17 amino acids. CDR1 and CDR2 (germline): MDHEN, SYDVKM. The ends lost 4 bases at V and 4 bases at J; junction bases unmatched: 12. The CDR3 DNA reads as TGTGCCAGCAGTTCCGTCGGACAGGGGATAGTGTCAGATACGCAGTATTTT. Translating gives CASSSVGQGIVSDTQYF.

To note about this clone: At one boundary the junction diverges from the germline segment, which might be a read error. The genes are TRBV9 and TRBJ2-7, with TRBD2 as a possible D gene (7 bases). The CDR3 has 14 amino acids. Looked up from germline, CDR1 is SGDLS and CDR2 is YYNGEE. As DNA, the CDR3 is TGTGCCAGCAGTAAAGAGGGGGGGAGAGCACCGGAGGACTTC. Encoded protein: CASSKEGGRAPEDF.

The CDR3 DNA reads as TGCGCCAGCAGCCCGATTAGCCCGGGGGAGCAGTACTTC. Protein sequence: CASSPISPGEQYF. This chain connects TRBV5-1 to TRBJ2-7; D possibly corresponds to TRBD2 (5 bases). This CDR3 has 13 amino acids. Germline loops: CDR1 SGHRS, CDR2 YFSETQ. V was clipped by 4 bases and J by 7 bases, with 15 bases between them.

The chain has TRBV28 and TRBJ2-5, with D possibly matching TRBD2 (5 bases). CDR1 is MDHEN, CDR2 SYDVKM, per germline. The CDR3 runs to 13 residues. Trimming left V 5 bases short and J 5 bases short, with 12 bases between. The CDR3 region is CASSLLVAETQYF. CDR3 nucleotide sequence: TGTGCCAGCAGTCTACTAGTCGCGGAGACCCAGTACTTC.

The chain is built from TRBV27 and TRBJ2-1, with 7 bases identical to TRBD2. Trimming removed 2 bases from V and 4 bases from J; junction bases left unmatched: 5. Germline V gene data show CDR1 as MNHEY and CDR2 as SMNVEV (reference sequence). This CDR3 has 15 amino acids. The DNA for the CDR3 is TGTGCCAGCAGTTTAGCGGGAGTGGGTTACAATGAGCAGTTCTTC. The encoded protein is CASSLAGVGYNEQFF.

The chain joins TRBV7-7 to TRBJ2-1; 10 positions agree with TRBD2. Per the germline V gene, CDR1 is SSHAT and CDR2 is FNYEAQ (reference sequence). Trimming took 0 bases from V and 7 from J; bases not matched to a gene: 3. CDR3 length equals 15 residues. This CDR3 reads CASSLAPSGSNEQFF. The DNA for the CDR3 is TGTGCCAGCAGCTTAGCGCCTAGCGGGAGTAATGAGCAGTTCTTC.

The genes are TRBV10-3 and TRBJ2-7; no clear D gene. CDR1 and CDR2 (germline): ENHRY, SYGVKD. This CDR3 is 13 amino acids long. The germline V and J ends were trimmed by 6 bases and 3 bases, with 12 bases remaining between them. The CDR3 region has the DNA TGTGCCATCAGCGAAGACCGATACTACGAGCAGTACTTC. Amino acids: CAISEDRYYEQYF.

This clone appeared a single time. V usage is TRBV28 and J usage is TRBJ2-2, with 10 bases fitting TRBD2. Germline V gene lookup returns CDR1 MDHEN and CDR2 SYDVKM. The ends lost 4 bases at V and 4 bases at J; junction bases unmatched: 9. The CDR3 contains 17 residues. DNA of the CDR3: TGTGCCAGCAGTTCAGAGCTAGCGGGAGCTCGCACCGGGGAGCTGTTTTTT. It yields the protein CASSSELAGARTGELFF.

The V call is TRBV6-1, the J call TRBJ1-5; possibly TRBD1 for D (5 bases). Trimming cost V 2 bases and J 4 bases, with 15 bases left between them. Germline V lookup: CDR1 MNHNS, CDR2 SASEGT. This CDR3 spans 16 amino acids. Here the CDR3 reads CASSEFGGSVNQPQHF. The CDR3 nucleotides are TGTGCCAGCAGTGAATTTGGGGGATCCGTTAATCAGCCCCAGCATTTT.

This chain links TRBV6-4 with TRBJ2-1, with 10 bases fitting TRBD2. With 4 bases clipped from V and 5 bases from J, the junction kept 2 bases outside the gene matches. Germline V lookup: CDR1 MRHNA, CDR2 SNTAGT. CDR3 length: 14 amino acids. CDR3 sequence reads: CASSVGLADNEQFF. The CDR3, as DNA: TGTGCCAGCAGTGTCGGACTAGCGGACAATGAGCAGTTCTTC.

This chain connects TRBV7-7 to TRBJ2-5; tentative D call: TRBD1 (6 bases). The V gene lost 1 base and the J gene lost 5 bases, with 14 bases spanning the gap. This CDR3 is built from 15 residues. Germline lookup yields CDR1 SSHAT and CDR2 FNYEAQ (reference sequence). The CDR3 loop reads CASSLEQGRWETQYF. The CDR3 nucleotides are TGTGCCAGCAGCTTAGAACAGGGAAGGTGGGAGACCCAGTACTTC.

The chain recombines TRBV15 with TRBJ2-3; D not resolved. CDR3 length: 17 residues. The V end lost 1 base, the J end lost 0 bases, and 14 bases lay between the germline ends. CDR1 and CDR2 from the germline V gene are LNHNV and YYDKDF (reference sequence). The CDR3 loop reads CATSRAPPGSSTDTQYF. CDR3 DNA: TGTGCCACCAGCAGAGCGCCTCCGGGTTCTAGCACAGATACGCAGTATTTT. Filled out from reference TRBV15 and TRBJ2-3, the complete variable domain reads DAMVIQNPRYQVTQFGKPVTLSCSQTLNHNVMYWYQQKSSQAPKLLFHYYDKDFNNEADTPDNFQSRRPNTSFCFLDIRSPGLGDTAMYLCATSRAPPGSSTDTQYFGPGTRLTVL.

Here the CDR3 reads CASSLEKTNTEAFF. CDR3 sequence (DNA): TGTGCCAGCAGCTTAGAGAAAACTAACACTGAAGCTTTCTTT. The J gene is TRBJ1-1, the V gene TRBV7-8; unclear D gene. V lost 1 base and J 2 bases, leaving 8 bases between the germline ends. This CDR3 contains 14 residues. Germline-derived CDR1 and CDR2 are SGHVS and FQNEAQ.

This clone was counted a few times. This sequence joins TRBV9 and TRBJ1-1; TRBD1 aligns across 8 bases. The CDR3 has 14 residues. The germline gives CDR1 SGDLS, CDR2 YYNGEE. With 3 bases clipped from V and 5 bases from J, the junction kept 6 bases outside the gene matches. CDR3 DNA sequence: TGTGCCAGCAGCGAAGCAACAGGGGGAACTGAAGCTTTCTTT. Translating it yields CASSEATGGTEAFF.

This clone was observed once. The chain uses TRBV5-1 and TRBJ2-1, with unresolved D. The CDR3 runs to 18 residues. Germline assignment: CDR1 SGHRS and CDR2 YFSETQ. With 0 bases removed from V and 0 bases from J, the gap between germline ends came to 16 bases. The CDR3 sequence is CASSLDGPQRNSYNEQFF. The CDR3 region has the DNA TGCGCCAGCAGCTTGGATGGCCCCCAACGCAACTCCTACAATGAGCAGTTCTTC. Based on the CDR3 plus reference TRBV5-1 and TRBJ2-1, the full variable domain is KAGVTQTPRYLIKTRGQQVTLSCSPISGHRSVSWYQQTPGQGLQFLFEYFSETQRNKGNFPGRFSGRQFSNSRSEMNVSTLELGDSALYLCASSLDGPQRNSYNEQFFGPGTRLTVL.

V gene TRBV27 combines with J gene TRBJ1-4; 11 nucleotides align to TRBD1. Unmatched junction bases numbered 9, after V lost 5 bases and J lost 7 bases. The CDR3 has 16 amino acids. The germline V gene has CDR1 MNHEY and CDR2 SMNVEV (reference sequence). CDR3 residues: CASSAGPGQGVEKLFF. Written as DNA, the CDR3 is TGTGCCAGCAGTGCAGGACCGGGACAGGGGGTTGAAAAACTGTTTTTT.

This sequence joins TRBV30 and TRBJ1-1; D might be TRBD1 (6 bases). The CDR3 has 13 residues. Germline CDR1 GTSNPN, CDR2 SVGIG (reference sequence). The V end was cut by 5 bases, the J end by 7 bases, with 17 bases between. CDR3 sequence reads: CAWGRTGFLEAFF. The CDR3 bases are TGTGCCTGGGGGAGAACAGGGTTTCTTGAAGCTTTCTTT.

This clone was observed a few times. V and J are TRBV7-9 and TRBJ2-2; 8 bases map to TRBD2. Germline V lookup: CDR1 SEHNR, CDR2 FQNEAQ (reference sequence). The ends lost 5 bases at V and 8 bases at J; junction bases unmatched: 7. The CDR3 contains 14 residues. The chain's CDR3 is CASSNGRELGELFF. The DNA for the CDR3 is TGTGCCAGCAGCAACGGGAGGGAGTTGGGGGAGCTGTTTTTT.

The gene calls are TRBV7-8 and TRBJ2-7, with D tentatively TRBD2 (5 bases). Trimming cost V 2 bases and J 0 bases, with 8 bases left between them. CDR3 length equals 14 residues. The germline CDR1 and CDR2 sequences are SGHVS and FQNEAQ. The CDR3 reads CASSLSGSSYEQYF. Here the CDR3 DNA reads TGTGCCAGCAGCTTAAGTGGGAGCTCCTACGAGCAGTACTTC.